This T cell receptor (beta chain) was sequenced during a study of T-cell memory formation after mild COVID-19. Per the germline V gene, CDR1 is SGHVS and CDR2 is FNYEAQ. V was cut by 5 bases and J by 4 bases, with 18 bases left in between. This CDR3 contains 16 residues. TCRdb reprocessed the 5' RACE reads via MiXCR and lists one record per CDR3 protein. The profile shows hundreds of thousands of distinct CDR3 sequences, 23% of them singletons. The sample was PBMCs or a T cell subset sorted from them (not recorded which). The chain employs TRBV7-6 and TRBJ2-1; D might be TRBD2 (7 bases). The source is an adult woman who had mild COVID-19 (a few samples of this study predate the infection). Cell type and time point are not known. The CDR3 region is CASSTSGGAIYNEQFF. The CDR3 nucleotides are TGTGCCAGCAGCACCAGTGGGGGGGCAATATACAATGAGCAGTTCTTC.